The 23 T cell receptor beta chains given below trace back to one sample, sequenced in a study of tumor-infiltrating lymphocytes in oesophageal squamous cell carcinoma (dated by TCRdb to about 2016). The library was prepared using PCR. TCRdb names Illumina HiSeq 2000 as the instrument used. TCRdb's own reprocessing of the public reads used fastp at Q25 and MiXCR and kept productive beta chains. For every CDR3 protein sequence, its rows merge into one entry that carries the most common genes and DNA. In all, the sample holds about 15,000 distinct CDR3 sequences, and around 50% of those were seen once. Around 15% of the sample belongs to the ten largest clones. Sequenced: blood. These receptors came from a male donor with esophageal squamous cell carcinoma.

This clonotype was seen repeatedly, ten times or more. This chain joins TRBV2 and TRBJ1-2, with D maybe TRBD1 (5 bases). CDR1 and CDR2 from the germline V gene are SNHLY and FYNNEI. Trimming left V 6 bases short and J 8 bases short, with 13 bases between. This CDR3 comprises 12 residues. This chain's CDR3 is CASRNRRDGYTF. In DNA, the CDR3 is TGTGCCAGCAGAAACCGCAGGGACGGCTACACCTTC.

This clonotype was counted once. CDR3 sequence (DNA): TGCGCCAGCAGTGAGTCGGGACTAGCGGGAGAAGAGCAGTACTTC. Translated: CASSESGLAGEEQYF. V gene TRBV10-1 combines with J gene TRBJ2-3, with 14 bases lining up with TRBD2. The J call is doubtful: the DNA matches TRBJ2-7 better. Germline loops: CDR1 WNHNN, CDR2 SYGVQD (reference sequence). The CDR3 sequence is 15 residues long.

The CDR3 DNA reads TGTGCCAGCAGTTTCGGGGGGGGCTATGGCTACACCTTC. Translated, it gives CASSFGGGYGYTF. V is TRBV27 and J is TRBJ2-5; D is perhaps TRBD1 (5 bases). The J call may be in error: the DNA end matches TRBJ1-2 better. The V gene's germline CDR1 is MNHEY and CDR2 SMNVEV (reference sequence). CDR3 length: 13 amino acids.

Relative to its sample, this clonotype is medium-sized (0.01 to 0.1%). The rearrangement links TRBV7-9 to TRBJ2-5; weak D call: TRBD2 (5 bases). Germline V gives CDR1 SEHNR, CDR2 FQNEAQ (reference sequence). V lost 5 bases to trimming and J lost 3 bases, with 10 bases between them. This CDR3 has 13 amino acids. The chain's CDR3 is CASSATREETQYF. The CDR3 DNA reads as TGTGCCAGCAGCGCTACTAGGGAAGAGACCCAGTACTTC.

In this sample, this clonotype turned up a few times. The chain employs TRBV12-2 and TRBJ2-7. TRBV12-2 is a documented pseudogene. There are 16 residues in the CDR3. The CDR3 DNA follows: TGTGCAAGTCGCTTAGCGTTTGAGAGGAGCTCCTACGAGCAGTACTTT. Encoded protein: CASRLAFERSSYEQYF.

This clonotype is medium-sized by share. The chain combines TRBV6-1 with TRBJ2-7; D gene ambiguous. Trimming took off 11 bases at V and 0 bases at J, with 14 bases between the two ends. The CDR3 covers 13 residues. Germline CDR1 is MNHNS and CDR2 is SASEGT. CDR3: CAGKGINSYEQYF. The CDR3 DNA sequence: TGTGCCGGCAAGGGAATTAACTCCTACGAGCAGTACTTC.

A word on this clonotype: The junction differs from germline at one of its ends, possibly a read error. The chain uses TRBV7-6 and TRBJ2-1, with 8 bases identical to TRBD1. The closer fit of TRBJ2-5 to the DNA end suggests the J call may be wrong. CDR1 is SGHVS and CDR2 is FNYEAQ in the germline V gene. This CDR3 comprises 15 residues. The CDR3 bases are TGTGCTAGCAGCTTAGCCTTGACAGGGGATGAGACCCAGTACTTC. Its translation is CASSLALTGDETQYF.

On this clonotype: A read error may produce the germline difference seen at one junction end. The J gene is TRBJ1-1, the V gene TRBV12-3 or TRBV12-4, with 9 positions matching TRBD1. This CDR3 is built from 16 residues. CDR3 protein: CASSFGKDRGLYEQYF. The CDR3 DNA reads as TGTGCCAGCAGTTTTGGGAAGGACAGGGGTCTCTACGAGCAGTACTTT.

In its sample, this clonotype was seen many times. CDR3 nucleotides: TGCGCCAGCAGCTTGTTCTTGGGGGGCACTGAAGCTTTCTTT. Translation: CASSLFLGGTEAFF. The V and J genes are TRBV5-1 and TRBJ1-1; a weak D match, TRBD1 (5 bases). Trimming shortened V by 1 base and J by 4 bases, and 11 bases separated the two germline ends. Germline assignment: CDR1 SGHRS and CDR2 YFSETQ. This CDR3 contains 14 residues.

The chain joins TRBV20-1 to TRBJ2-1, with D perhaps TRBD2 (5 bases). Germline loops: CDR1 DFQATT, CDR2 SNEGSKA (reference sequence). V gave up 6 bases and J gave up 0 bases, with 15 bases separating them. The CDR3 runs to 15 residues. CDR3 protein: CSAYPGSHSYNEQFF. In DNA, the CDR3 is TGCAGTGCGTATCCGGGGTCCCACTCCTACAATGAGCAGTTCTTC.

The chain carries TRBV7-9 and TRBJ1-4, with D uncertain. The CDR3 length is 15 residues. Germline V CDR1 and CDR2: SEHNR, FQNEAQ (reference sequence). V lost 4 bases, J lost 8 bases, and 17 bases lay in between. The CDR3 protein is CASSSRPGLREKLFF. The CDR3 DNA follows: TGTGCCAGCAGCTCACGACCAGGACTACGAGAAAAACTGTTTTTT.

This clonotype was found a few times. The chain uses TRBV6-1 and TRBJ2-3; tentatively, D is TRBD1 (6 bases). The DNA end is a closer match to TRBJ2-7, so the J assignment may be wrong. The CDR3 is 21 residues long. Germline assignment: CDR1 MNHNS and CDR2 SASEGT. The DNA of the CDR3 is TGTGCCAGCAGTCTCAAATCCCGTAGAGGGGGTTTGGGCAGGGCCCTATACGAGCAGTACTTC. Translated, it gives CASSLKSRRGGLGRALYEQYF.

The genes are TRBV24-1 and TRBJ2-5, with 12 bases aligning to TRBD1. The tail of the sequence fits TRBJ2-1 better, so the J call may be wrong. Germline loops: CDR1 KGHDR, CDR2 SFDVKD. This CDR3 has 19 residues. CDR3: CATSDSPGTGGRLINEQFF. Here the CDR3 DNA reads TGTGCCACCAGTGATTCCCCCGGGACAGGGGGCAGGCTCATTAATGAGCAGTTCTTC.

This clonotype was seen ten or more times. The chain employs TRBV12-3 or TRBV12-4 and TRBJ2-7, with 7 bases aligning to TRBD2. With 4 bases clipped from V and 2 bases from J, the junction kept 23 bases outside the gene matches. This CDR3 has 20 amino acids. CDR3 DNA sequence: TGTGCCAGCAGTTCGCGCCCAAGGTTTAGCGGGCCAGGTTCAACCTACGAGCAGTACTTC. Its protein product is CASSSRPRFSGPGSTYEQYF.

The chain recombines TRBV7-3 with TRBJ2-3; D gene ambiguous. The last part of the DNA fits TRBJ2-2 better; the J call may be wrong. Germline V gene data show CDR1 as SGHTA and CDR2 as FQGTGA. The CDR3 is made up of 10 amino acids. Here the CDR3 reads CASFRGELFF. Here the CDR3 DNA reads TGTGCCAGCTTCCGCGGGGAGCTGTTTTTT.

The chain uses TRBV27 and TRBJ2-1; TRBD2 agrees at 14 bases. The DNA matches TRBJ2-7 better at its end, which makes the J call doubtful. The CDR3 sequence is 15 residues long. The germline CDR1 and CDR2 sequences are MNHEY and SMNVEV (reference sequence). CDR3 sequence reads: CASSLVGLAGDEQYF. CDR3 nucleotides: TGTGCCAGCAGTTTAGTGGGACTAGCGGGAGACGAGCAGTACTTC.

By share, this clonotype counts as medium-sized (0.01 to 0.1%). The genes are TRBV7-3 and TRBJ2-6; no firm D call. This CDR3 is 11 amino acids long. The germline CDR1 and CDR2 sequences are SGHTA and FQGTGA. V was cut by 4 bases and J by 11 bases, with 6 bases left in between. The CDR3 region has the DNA TGTGCCAGCAGCTCCCAAGACGTCCTGACTTTC. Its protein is CASSSQDVLTF.

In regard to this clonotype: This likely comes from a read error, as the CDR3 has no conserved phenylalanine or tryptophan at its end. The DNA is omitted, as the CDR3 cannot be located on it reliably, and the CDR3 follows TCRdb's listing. The CDR3 protein is CASGYRGGTQYNEQFFGP. This chain uses TRBV7-8 with TRBJ2-3; the DNA was not used to check the table's D call, TRBD2. The CDR3 has 18 amino acids, counting both end residues. Germline lookup yields CDR1 SGHVS and CDR2 FQNEAQ.

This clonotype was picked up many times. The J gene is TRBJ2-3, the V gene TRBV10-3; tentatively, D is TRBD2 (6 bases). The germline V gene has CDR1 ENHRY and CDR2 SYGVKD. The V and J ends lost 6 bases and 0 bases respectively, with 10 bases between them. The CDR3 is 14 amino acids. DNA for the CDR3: TGTGCCATCAGCTCGGGAGAGAGCACAGATACGCAGTATTTT. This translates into CAISSGESTDTQYF.

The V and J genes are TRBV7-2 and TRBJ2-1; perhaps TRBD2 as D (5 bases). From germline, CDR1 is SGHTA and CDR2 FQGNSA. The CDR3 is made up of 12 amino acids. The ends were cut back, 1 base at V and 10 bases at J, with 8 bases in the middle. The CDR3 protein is CASSLGGREQFF. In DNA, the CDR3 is TGTGCCAGCAGCTTAGGAGGGCGGGAGCAGTTCTTC. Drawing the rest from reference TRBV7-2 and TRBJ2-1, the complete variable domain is GAGVSQSPSNKVTEKGKDVELRCDPISGHTALYWYRQSLGQGLEFLIYFQGNSAPDKSGLPSDRFSAERTGGSVSTLTIQRTQQEDSAVYLCASSLGGREQFFGPGTRLTVL.

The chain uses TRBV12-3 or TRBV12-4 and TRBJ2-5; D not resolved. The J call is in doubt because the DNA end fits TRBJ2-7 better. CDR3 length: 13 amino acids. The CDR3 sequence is CASSFETDGEQYF. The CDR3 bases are TGTGCCAGCAGTTTCGAGACGGACGGCGAGCAGTACTTC.

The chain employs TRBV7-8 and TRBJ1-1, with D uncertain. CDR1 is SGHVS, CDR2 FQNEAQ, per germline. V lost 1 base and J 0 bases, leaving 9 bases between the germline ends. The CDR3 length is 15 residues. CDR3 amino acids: CASSLDGGMNTEAFF. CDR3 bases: TGTGCCAGCAGCTTAGACGGAGGGATGAACACTGAAGCTTTCTTT.

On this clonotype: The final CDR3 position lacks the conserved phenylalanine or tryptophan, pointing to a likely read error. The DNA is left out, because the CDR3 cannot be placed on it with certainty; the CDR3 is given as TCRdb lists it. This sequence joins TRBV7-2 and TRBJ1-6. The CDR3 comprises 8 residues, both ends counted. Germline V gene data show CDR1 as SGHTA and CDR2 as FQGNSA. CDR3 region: CASSPAGV.